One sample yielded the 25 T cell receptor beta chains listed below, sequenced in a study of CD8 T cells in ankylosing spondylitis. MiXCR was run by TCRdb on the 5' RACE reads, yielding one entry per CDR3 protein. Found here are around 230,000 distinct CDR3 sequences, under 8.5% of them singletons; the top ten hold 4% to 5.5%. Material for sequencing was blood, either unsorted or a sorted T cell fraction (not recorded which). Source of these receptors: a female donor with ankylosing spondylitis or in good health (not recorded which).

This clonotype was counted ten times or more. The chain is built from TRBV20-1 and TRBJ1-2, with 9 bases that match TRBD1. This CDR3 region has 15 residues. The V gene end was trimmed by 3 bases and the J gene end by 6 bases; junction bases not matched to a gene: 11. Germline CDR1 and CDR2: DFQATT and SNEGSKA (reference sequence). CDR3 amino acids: CSASGEGTGYHGYTF. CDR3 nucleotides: TGCAGTGCTAGCGGGGAAGGGACAGGGTATCATGGCTACACCTTC.

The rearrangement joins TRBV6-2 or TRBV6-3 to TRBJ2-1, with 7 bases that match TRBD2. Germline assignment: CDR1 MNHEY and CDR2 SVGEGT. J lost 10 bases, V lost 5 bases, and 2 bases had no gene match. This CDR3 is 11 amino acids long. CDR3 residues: CASSPGLEQFF. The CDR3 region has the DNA TGTGCCAGCAGTCCGGGACTAGAGCAGTTCTTC.

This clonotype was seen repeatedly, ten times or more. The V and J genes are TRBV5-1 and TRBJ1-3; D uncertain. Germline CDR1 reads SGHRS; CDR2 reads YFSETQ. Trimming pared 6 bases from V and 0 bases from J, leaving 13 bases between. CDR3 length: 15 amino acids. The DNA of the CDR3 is TGCGCCAGCAAATCGACATCTAGCTCTGGAAACACCATATATTTT. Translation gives CASKSTSSSGNTIYF.

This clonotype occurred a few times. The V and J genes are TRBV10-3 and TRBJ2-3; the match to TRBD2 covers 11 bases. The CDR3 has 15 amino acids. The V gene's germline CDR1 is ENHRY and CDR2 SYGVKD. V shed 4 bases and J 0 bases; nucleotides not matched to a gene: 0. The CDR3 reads CAISGTSGSTDTQYF. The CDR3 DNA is TGTGCCATCAGTGGGACTAGCGGGAGCACAGATACGCAGTATTTT.

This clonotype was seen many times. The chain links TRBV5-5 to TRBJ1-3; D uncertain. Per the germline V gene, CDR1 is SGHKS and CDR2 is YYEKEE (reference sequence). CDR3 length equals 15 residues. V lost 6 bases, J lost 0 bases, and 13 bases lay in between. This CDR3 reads CASTSSRGSGNTIYF. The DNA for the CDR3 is TGTGCCAGCACCTCCTCGCGGGGCTCTGGAAACACCATATATTTT.

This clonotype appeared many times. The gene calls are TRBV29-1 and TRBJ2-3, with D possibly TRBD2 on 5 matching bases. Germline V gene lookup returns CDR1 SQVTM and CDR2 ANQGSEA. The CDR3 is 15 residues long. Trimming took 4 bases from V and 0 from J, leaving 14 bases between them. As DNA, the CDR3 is TGCAGCGTTGTCACGGCACGGGGTAGCACAGATACGCAGTATTTT. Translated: CSVVTARGSTDTQYF.

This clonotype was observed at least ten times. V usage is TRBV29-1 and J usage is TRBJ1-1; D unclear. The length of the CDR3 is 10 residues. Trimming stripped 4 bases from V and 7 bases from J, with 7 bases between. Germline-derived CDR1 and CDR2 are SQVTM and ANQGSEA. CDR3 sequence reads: CSVATGEAFF. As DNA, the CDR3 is TGCAGCGTTGCGACGGGTGAAGCTTTCTTT.

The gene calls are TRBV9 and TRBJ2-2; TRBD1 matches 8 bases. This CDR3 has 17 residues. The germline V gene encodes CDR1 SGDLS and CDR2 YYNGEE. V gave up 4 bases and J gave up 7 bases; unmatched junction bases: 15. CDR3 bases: TGTGCCAGCAGCCAGGGGGCGGACCTAGAGCAGGACGGGGAGCTGTTTTTT. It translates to CASSQGADLEQDGELFF.

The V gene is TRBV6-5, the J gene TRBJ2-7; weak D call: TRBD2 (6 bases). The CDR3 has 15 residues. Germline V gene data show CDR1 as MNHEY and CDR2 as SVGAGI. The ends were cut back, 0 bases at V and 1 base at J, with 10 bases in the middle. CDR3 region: CASSYSRAGSYEQYF. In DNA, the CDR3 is TGTGCCAGCAGTTACTCGAGGGCGGGATCCTACGAGCAGTACTTC.

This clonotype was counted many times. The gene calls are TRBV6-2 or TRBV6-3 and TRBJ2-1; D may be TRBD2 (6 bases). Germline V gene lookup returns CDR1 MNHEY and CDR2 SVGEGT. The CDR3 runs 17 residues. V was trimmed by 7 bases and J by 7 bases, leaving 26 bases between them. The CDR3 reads CASTSGARRGWGNEQFF. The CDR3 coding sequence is TGTGCCAGCACCTCCGGGGCTAGGAGGGGCTGGGGGAATGAGCAGTTCTTC.

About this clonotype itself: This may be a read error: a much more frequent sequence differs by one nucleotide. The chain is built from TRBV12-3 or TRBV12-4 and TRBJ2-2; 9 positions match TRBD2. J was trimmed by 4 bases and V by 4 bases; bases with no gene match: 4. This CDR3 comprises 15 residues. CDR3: CASSCTSGRTGELFF. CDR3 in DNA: TGTGCCAGCAGTTGCACTAGCGGGCGCACCGGGGAGCTGTTTTTT.

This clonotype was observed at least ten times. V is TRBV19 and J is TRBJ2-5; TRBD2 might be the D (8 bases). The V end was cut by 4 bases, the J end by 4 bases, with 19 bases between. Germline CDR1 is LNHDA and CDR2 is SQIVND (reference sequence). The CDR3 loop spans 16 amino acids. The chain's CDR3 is CASSTPGLGGRETQYF. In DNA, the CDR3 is TGTGCCAGTAGTACCCCGGGACTAGGGGGCCGAGAGACCCAGTACTTC. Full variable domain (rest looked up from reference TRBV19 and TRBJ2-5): DGGITQSPKYLFRKEGQNVTLSCEQNLNHDAMYWYRQDPGQGLRLIYYSQIVNDFQKGDIAEGYSVSREKKESFPLTVTSAQKNPTAFYLCASSTPGLGGRETQYFGPGTRLLVL.

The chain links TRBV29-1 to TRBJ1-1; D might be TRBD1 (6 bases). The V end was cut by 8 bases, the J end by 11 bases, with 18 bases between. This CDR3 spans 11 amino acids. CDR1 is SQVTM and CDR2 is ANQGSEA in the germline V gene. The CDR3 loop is CSSVVGGEAFF. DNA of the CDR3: TGCAGCAGCGTTGTGGGGGGCGAGGCTTTCTTT.

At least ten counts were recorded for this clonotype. CDR3 amino acids: CASSPGYYGYTF. CDR3 sequence (DNA): TGTGCCAGCAGCCCAGGGTACTATGGCTACACCTTC. The chain carries TRBV7-9 and TRBJ1-2; the D gene is possibly TRBD1 (5 bases). The CDR3 loop spans 12 amino acids. Trimming left V 5 bases short and J 3 bases short, with 7 bases between. Germline V gene sequence: CDR1 SEHNR, CDR2 FQNEAQ (reference sequence).

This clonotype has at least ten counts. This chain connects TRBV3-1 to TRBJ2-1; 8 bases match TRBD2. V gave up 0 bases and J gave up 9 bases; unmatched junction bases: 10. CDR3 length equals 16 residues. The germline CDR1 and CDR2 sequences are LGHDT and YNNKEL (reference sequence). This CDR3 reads CASSQDGGLGRGEQFF. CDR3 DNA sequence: TGTGCCAGCAGCCAAGATGGGGGACTAGGACGTGGTGAGCAGTTCTTC.

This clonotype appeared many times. CDR3 residues: CATSDSSSGLGQETQYF. In nucleotides, the CDR3 is TGTGCCACCAGTGATTCCTCTAGCGGCTTGGGGCAAGAGACCCAGTACTTC. The rearrangement links TRBV24-1 to TRBJ2-5; TRBD2 aligns across 7 bases. V lost 2 bases to trimming and J lost 2 bases; unmatched junction nucleotides: 10. CDR1 and CDR2 (germline): KGHDR, SFDVKD. This CDR3 contains 17 residues.

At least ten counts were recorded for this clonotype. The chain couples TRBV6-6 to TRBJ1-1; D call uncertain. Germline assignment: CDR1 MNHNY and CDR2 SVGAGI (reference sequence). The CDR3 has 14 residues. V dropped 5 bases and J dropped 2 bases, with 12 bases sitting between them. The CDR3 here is CASSRPNVNTEAFF. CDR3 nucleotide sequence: TGTGCCAGCAGTCGTCCGAACGTCAACACTGAAGCTTTCTTT.

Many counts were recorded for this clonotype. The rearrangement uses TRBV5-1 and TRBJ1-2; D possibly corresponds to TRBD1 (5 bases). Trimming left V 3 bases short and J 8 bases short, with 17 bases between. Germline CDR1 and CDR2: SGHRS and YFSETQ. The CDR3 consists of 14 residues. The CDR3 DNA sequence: TGCGCCAGCAGCTCGACAGTGGGTTTGGCAGGCTACACCTTC. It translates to CASSSTVGLAGYTF.

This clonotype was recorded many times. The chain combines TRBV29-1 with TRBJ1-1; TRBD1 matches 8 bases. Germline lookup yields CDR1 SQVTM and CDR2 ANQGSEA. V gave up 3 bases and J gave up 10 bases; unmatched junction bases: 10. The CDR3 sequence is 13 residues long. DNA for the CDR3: TGCAGCGTTGACCTCGACAGGGGATGGCGAGCTTTCTTT. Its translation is CSVDLDRGWRAFF. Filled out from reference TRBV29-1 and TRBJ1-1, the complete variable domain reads SAVISQKPSRDICQRGTSLTIQCQVDSQVTMMFWYRQQPGQSLTLIATANQGSEATYESGFVIDKFPISRPNLTFSTLTVSNMSPEDSSIYLCSVDLDRGWRAFFGQGTRLTVV.

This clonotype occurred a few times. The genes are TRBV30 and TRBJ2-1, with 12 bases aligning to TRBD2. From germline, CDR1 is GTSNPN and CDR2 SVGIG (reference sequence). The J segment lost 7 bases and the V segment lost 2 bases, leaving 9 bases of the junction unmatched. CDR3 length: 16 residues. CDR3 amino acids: CAWSPPRLAGVNEQFF. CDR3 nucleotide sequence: TGTGCCTGGAGTCCTCCAAGACTAGCGGGAGTAAATGAGCAGTTCTTC.

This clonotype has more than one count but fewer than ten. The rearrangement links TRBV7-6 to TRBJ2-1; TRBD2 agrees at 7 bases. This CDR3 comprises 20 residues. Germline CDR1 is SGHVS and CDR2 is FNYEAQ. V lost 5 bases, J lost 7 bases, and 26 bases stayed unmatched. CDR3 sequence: CASSARTVGSGGRIFNEQFF. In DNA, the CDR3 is TGTGCCAGCAGCGCTAGGACGGTTGGAAGTGGCGGGAGAATTTTTAATGAGCAGTTCTTC.

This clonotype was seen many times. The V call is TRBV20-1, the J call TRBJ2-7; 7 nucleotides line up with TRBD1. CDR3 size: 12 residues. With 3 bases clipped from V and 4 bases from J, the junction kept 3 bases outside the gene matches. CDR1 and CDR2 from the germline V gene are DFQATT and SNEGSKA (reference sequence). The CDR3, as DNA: TGCAGTGCTAGTACGACAGGGTACGAGCAGTACTTC. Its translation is CSASTTGYEQYF.

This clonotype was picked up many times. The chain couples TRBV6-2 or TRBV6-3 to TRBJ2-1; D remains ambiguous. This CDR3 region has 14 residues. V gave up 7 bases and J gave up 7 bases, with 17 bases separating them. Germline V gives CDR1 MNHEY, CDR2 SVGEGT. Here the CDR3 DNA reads TGTGCCAGCAACTTGGAACCCGCGCGGAATGAGCAGTTCTTC. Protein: CASNLEPARNEQFF.

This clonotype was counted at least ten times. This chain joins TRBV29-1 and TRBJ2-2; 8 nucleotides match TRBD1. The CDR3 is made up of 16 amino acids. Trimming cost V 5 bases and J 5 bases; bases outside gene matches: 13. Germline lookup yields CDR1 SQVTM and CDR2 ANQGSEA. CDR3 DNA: TGCAGCGTTCTCTCGACAGGGGTCGTGGGGACCGGGGAGCTGTTTTTT. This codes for CSVLSTGVVGTGELFF.

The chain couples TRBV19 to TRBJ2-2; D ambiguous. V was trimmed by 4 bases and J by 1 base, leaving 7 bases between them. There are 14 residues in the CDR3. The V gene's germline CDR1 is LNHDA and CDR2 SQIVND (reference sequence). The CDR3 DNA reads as TGTGCCAGTAGTAAGAACAGGAACACCGGGGAGCTGTTTTTT. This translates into CASSKNRNTGELFF.